The 15 T cell receptor beta chains reported below all come from one sample, sequenced in a study of T cell responses to AZD1222 COVID-19 vaccine. The method was immunoSEQ multiplex PCR; TCRdb's version includes in-frame clones alone and lacks a portion of them. The sample has 140,000 or so clones, roughly 90% seen once. The sample was peripheral blood, taken 28 days after the second AZD1222 dose. All receptors derive from an adult who received the AZD1222 COVID-19 vaccine.

V gene TRBV28 combines with J gene TRBJ1-5; D ambiguous. Germline V gene data show CDR1 as MDHEN and CDR2 as SYDVKM. The CDR3 runs to 11 residues. Trimming pared 3 bases from V and 7 bases from J, leaving 4 bases between. Here the CDR3 DNA reads TGTGCCAGCAGTTTGGGCCAGCCCCAGCATTTT. Amino acids: CASSLGQPQHF.

The chain couples TRBV28 to TRBJ1-2, with unresolved D. CDR1 is MDHEN and CDR2 is SYDVKM in the germline V gene. Trimming left V 5 bases short and J 5 bases short, with 9 bases between. This CDR3 contains 12 residues. The CDR3 is CASSTLWYGYTF. CDR3 nucleotide sequence: TGTGCCAGCAGTACACTGTGGTATGGCTACACCTTC.

The V and J genes are TRBV6-5 and TRBJ1-2, with a weak D call TRBD1 (5 bases). The CDR3 spans 15 residues. CDR1 is MNHEY and CDR2 is SVGAGI in the germline V gene. Trimming removed 6 bases from V and 0 bases from J, with 14 bases in between. DNA for the CDR3: TGTGCCAGCAGCCTAACAGGTTCAGCTAACTATGGCTACACCTTC. The encoded protein is CASSLTGSANYGYTF.

The chain uses TRBV5-1 and TRBJ1-5; D unclear. Per the germline V gene, CDR1 is SGHRS and CDR2 is YFSETQ. CDR3 length equals 17 residues. V lost 0 bases and J 0 bases, leaving 13 bases between the germline ends. CDR3 bases: TGCGCCAGCAGCTTGGTCCCGGGTTCTAATAGCAATCAGCCCCAGCATTTT. This encodes CASSLVPGSNSNQPQHF.

This chain links TRBV5-1 with TRBJ2-1; 9 bases are shared with TRBD2. Trimming took 0 bases from V and 3 from J; bases not matched to a gene: 1. The CDR3 sequence is 15 residues long. Germline V gene data show CDR1 as SGHRS and CDR2 as YFSETQ. The CDR3 DNA sequence: TGCGCCAGCAGCTTGGGTAGCGGGGGCTACAATGAGCAGTTCTTC. It translates to CASSLGSGGYNEQFF.

The chain uses TRBV7-3 and TRBJ2-7; D possibly corresponds to TRBD1 (5 bases). The CDR3 is made up of 18 amino acids. Trimming took off 5 bases at V and 0 bases at J, with 23 bases between the two ends. In germline, CDR1 is SGHTA, CDR2 FQGTGA. CDR3 protein: CASSPKSPIRVSSYEQYF. CDR3 DNA: TGTGCCAGCAGCCCGAAAAGCCCTATCAGGGTAAGCTCCTACGAGCAGTACTTC.

There are a few counts of this clone. The V and J genes are TRBV1 and TRBJ1-6. TRBV1 has pseudogene status. This CDR3 region has 16 residues. CDR3 nucleotide sequence: TGCACCAGCAGCCATATCGCCGGCTCCTATAATTCACCCCTCCACTTT. Residues: CTSSHIAGSYNSPLHF.

V and J are TRBV6-5 and TRBJ1-2; tentatively, D is TRBD1 (5 bases). V was pared by 6 bases and J by 9 bases, with 17 bases between. This CDR3 has 13 amino acids. Germline assignment: CDR1 MNHEY and CDR2 SVGAGI. CDR3 nucleotide sequence: TGTGCCAGCAGCCTGCGGGACGTCGGGCGCTACACCTTC. This encodes CASSLRDVGRYTF.

J is TRBJ1-1 and V is TRBV19; D is unresolved. This CDR3 region has 14 residues. Germline CDR1 LNHDA, CDR2 SQIVND (reference sequence). V was shortened by 6 bases and J by 1 base, with 12 bases between the two germline ends. The CDR3 coding sequence is TGTGCCAGTAGCCCTAGGACGGCGAACACTGAAGCTTTCTTT. Encoded protein: CASSPRTANTEAFF.

The chain recombines TRBV28 with TRBJ2-5, with 9 bases identical to TRBD2. CDR1 is MDHEN, CDR2 SYDVKM, per germline. Trimming at V came to 7 bases and at J to 1 base, leaving 10 bases not matched to a gene. The CDR3 is 16 residues long. The CDR3 nucleotides read TGTGCCAGCACCCCGGCGGGTAGCGGGAGCCAAGAGACCCAGTACTTC. Protein sequence: CASTPAGSGSQETQYF.

V is TRBV7-8 and J is TRBJ2-2; D may be TRBD1 (7 bases). Per the germline V gene, CDR1 is SGHVS and CDR2 is FQNEAQ. CDR3 length equals 15 residues. Trimming stripped 1 base from V and 5 bases from J, with 11 bases between. DNA of the CDR3: TGTGCCAGCAGCTTAGGGCAGGGGGGAACCGGGGAGCTGTTTTTT. Amino acids: CASSLGQGGTGELFF.

The chain combines TRBV5-1 with TRBJ1-1; 10 positions match TRBD1. This CDR3 spans 14 amino acids. The germline CDR1 and CDR2 sequences are SGHRS and YFSETQ. The V gene end was trimmed by 7 bases and the J gene end by 6 bases; junction bases not matched to a gene: 9. The CDR3 DNA reads as TGCGCCAGCTACCCCGGGACAGGGGTCGCTGAAGCTTTCTTT. Protein: CASYPGTGVAEAFF.

The chain joins TRBV5-4 to TRBJ2-7; D is possibly TRBD1 or TRBD2 (5 bases each). CDR3 size: 15 residues. The germline CDR1 and CDR2 sequences are SGHNT and YYREEE (reference sequence). V gave up 0 bases and J gave up 1 base, with 11 bases separating them. The CDR3 here is CASSLAGAGSYEQYF. Here the CDR3 DNA reads TGTGCCAGCAGCTTGGCCGGGGCCGGATCCTACGAGCAGTACTTC.

A note on this clone: At the DNA level, this CDR3 is encoded by other sequences in the same sample as well. The genes are TRBV5-1 and TRBJ2-2; D not resolved. V lost 7 bases, J lost 5 bases, and 6 bases lay in between. Germline V gene lookup returns CDR1 SGHRS and CDR2 YFSETQ. This CDR3 has 11 residues. For the CDR3, the DNA is TGCGCCAGCGGGGAAACCGGGGAGCTGTTTTTT. This sequence encodes CASGETGELFF.

The rearrangement links TRBV5-4 to TRBJ2-3; the D gene is possibly TRBD1 (6 bases). Trimming pared 4 bases from V and 0 bases from J, leaving 9 bases between. CDR1 and CDR2 from the germline V gene are SGHNT and YYREEE (reference sequence). The CDR3 runs to 14 residues. The CDR3 DNA reads as TGTGCCAGCAGCCCCGGACAGAGCACAGATACGCAGTATTTT. Its protein product is CASSPGQSTDTQYF.